Reported below is one TCR beta chain. The record originates from a study of shared clonotypes between healthy human individuals. Study details: Contributing individuals were a couple of females and three males aged 18 to 49.

Germline assignment: CDR1 SNHLY and CDR2 FYNNEI. The CDR3 sequence is 16 residues long. The V segment lost 4 bases and the J segment 0 bases; nucleotides outside the gene matches: 6. Those who donated, Caucasian adults without exception, all lived in Nashville, Tennessee. Clones were read by immunoSEQ multiplex PCR, and TCRdb kept only the in-frame ones, dropping some. The sample records some 490,000 clones, around 80% being singletons. The chain is built from TRBV2 and TRBJ2-3; 8 bases are shared with TRBD2. The sequence derives from a woman aged 40 to 50 in good health. Some clones in this sample may be carry-over from other donors' samples. Sequencing used PBMCs. The CDR3 reads CASSVQGLGSTDTQYF. The CDR3 region has the DNA TGTGCCAGCAGTGTACAGGGACTAGGAAGCACAGATACGCAGTATTTT.